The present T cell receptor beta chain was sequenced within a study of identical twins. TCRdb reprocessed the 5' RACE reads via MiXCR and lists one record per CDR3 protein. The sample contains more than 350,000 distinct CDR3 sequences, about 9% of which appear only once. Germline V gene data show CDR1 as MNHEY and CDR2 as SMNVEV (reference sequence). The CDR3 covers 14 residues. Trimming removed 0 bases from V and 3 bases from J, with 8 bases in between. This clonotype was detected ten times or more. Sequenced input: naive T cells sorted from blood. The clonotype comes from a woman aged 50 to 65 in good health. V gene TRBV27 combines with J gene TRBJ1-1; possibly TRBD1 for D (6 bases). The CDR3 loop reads CASSLSGGYTEAFF. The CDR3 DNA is TGTGCCAGCAGTTTATCGGGGGGCTACACTGAAGCTTTCTTT.